This T cell receptor (beta chain) was identified during a study of cytomegalovirus exposure and HLA in healthy donors. Concerning this clone itself: What it binds is unknown. Different DNA sequences within this sample yield the same CDR3.

PCR used 60 Vbeta primers and 13 Jbeta primers. The assay was immunoSEQ multiplex PCR, and TCRdb's table has in-frame clones only and misses some. The table has roughly 200,000 clones, 86% seen once. Study-wide points: In an earlier analysis, in about 530 donors, most V segments appeared productive either ~87% or ~30% of the time.

The TCR was taken from a woman in her twenties or thirties in good health and CMV-seronegative. The sample consisted of PBMCs.

The CDR3 here is CASSLGQGTGELFF. CDR3 DNA: TGCGCCAGCAGCTTGGGACAGGGGACAGGGGAGCTGTTTTTT. V and J are TRBV5-1 and TRBJ2-2, with TRBD1 identical over 8 bases. V shed 0 bases and J 8 bases; nucleotides not matched to a gene: 3. CDR1 and CDR2 from the germline V gene are SGHRS and YFSETQ. The CDR3 consists of 14 residues.